This TCR beta chain was recovered during a study of cytomegalovirus exposure and HLA in healthy donors. The CDR3 spans 14 residues. Deletions cut 8 bases from V and 4 bases from J, with 16 bases between. Germline lookup yields CDR1 SGHAT and CDR2 FQDESV (reference sequence). With 60 Vbeta and 13 Jbeta primers, the PCR was carried out. TCRdb's table, derived via immunoSEQ multiplex PCR, lists solely in-frame clones and lacks some. The table shows 90,000 to 130,000 clones, with 76% occurring only once. The sequenced sample was PBMCs. The genes are TRBV11-1 and TRBJ2-3; TRBD2 is a possible D gene (5 bases). This clonotype was obtained from a man younger than 40 in good health and CMV-seropositive. The CDR3 protein is CASHHGDRADTQYF. In nucleotides, the CDR3 is TGTGCCAGCCATCACGGGGATCGTGCAGATACGCAGTATTTT.